This T cell receptor beta chain originates from a study of T-cell memory formation after mild COVID-19. TCRdb fed the 5' RACE reads into MiXCR, producing one record per CDR3 protein. Among about 150,000 distinct CDR3 sequences listed, around 27% were seen once. Study-wide findings and caveats: Clones that contracted from day 15 to 85 had balanced CD4/CD8; later expanders were CD4+ biased. SARS-CoV-2 specificity of second-wave clones peaking day 37 was unconfirmed.

Turning to this clonotype: What it recognizes is unknown.

Specimen: PBMCs or a T cell subset sorted from them (not recorded which). The TCR comes from an adult woman who had mild COVID-19 (a few samples of this study predate the infection). Cell type and time point are not known.

The CDR3 spells CSARDAGYHQPQHF. The DNA for the CDR3 is TGCAGTGCTAGAGATGCAGGGTACCATCAGCCCCAGCATTTT. V gene TRBV20-1 combines with J gene TRBJ1-5; D perhaps matches TRBD1 (5 bases). Trimming left V 0 bases short and J 5 bases short, with 11 bases between. The CDR3 contains 14 residues. Germline V gives CDR1 DFQATT, CDR2 SNEGSKA (reference sequence).